This paragraph covers one T cell receptor (beta chain) sequence. Its antigen remains unknown. The sample originates from a study of T-cell reconstitution after alpha-beta-depleted transplantation in children. The V end was cut by 3 bases, the J end by 2 bases, with 13 bases between. The CDR3 totals 15 residues. CDR1 and CDR2 (germline): SGHTA, FQGNSA. The study's findings and limits: It was reported that alpha-beta T cells came from several hundred expanded graft clones (about two months after transplant). T-cell counts and diversity were attributed mostly to newly produced T cells one year after transplant.

Unique molecular identifiers were incorporated into the prepared TCRbeta library. TCRdb re-derived calls from the PCR reads in MiXCR, one entry per CDR3 protein. The table lists a few hundred thousand distinct CDR3 sequences, roughly 16% of them singletons. The material was PBMCs, mostly from graft donor cells, obtained 360 days after TCRalphabeta/CD19-depleted stem cell transplant. This sequence was found in a boy under three years old who had a stem cell transplant for Wiskott-Aldrich syndrome, so the T cells may come from the graft donor. The V gene is TRBV7-2, the J gene TRBJ2-5, with D perhaps TRBD1 (6 bases). DNA of the CDR3: TGTGCCAGCAGCTTTAGGGGGTACGATCAAGAGACCCAGTACTTC. Residues: CASSFRGYDQETQYF.